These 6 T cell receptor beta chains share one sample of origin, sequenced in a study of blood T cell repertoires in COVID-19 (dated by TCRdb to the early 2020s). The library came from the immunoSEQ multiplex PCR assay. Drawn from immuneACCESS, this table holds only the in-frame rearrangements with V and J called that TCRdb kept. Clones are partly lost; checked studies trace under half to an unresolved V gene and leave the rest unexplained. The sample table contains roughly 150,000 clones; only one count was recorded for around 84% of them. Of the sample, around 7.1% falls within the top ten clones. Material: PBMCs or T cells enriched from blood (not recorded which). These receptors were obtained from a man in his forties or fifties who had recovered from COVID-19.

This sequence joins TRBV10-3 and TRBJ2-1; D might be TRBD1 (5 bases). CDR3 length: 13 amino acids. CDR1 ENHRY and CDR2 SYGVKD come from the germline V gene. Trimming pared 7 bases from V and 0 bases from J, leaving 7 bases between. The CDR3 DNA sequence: TGTGCCATCAAAGACAGCTCCTACAATGAGCAGTTCTTC. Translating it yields CAIKDSSYNEQFF.

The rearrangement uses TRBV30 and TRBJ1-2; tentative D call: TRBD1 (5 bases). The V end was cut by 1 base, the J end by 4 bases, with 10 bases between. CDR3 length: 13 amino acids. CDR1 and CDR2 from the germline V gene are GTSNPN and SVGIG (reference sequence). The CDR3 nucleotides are TGTGCCTGGAGTGCCACAGGCACCTATGGCTACACCTTC. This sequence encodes CAWSATGTYGYTF.

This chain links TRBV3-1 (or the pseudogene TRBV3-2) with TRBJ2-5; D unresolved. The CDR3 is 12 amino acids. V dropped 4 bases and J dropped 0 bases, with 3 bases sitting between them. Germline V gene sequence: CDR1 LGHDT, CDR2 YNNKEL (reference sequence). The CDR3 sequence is CASSLNQETQYF. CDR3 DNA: TGTGCCAGCAGCCTTAACCAAGAGACCCAGTACTTC.

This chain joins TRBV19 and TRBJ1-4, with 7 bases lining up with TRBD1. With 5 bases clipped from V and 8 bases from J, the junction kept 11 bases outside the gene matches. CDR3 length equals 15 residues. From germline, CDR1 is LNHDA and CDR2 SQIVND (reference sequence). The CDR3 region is CASSASTGTLEKLFF. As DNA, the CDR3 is TGTGCCAGTAGTGCTTCGACAGGGACGTTGGAAAAACTGTTTTTT. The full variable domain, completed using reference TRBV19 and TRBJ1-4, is DGGITQSPKYLFRKEGQNVTLSCEQNLNHDAMYWYRQDPGQGLRLIYYSQIVNDFQKGDIAEGYSVSREKKESFPLTVTSAQKNPTAFYLCASSASTGTLEKLFFGSGTQLSVL.

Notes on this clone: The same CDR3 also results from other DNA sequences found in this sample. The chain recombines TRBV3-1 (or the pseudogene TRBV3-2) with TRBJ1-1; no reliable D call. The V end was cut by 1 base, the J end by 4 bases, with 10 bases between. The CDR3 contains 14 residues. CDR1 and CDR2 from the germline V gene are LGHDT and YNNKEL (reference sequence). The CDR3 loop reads CASSQGVSGTEAFF. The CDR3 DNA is TGTGCCAGCAGCCAAGGCGTCTCGGGCACTGAAGCTTTCTTT.

CDR3 residues: CASSLLVPPHQFF. The CDR3 DNA reads as TGTGCCAGCAGCTTACTAGTCCCCCCCCATCAGTTCTTC. The J gene is TRBJ2-1, the V gene TRBV7-9; no clear D gene. The ends were cut back, 2 bases at V and 13 bases at J, with 15 bases in the middle. The germline CDR1 and CDR2 sequences are SEHNR and FQNEAQ (reference sequence). CDR3 length equals 13 residues.